The 10 T cell receptor beta chains below were found in one sample sequenced in a study of CD8+CD57+ T cells in acquired aplastic anemia. Patients picked for sequencing had shown CD8+CD57+ cell expansion detected by flow cytometry. TCR beta VDJ and CDR3 profiles were obtained from a genomic DNA template. TCRdb used MiXCR to reprocess the reads, holding one entry per CDR3 protein. The data contain roughly 80,000 distinct CDR3 sequences, 60% to 75% of them singletons. Sequenced: sorted CD4+, CD8+, or CD8+CD57+ T cells (not recorded which) from PBMCs. These receptors came from a human donor with aplastic anemia.

There are many counts of this clonotype. The gene calls are TRBV7-2 and TRBJ1-4; D is uncertain. The CDR3 is 12 amino acids. Trimming pared 1 base from V and 6 bases from J, leaving 3 bases between. The germline CDR1 and CDR2 sequences are SGHTA and FQGNSA. CDR3 sequence (DNA): TGTGCCAGCAGCTTAGTAGATGAAAAACTGTTTTTT. Protein: CASSLVDEKLFF. Combining the CDR3 with reference TRBV7-2 and TRBJ1-4 gives the whole variable domain GAGVSQSPSNKVTEKGKDVELRCDPISGHTALYWYRQSLGQGLEFLIYFQGNSAPDKSGLPSDRFSAERTGGSVSTLTIQRTQQEDSAVYLCASSLVDEKLFFGSGTQLSVL.

The chain couples TRBV10-1 to TRBJ2-3; D gene uncertain. The CDR3 loop spans 13 amino acids. V was pared by 8 bases and J by 2 bases, with 11 bases between. CDR1 and CDR2 from the germline V gene are WNHNN and SYGVQD (reference sequence). As DNA, the CDR3 is TGCGCCAGCTCAGCCCTACCCACAGATACGCAGTATTTT. Its protein is CASSALPTDTQYF.

This chain connects TRBV10-3 to TRBJ1-4, with no clear D. V was pared by 2 bases and J by 8 bases, with 9 bases between. Germline V lookup: CDR1 ENHRY, CDR2 SYGVKD. The CDR3 extends over 13 amino acids. The chain's CDR3 is CAISEMQEEKLFF. The CDR3 coding sequence is TGTGCCATCAGTGAGATGCAGGAAGAAAAACTGTTTTTT.

The DNA of the CDR3 is TGTGCCAGTAGTATGACCATCCTCTCCTACGAGCAGTACTTC. Translated, it gives CASSMTILSYEQYF. The chain is built from TRBV19 and TRBJ2-7; D not certain. This CDR3 region has 14 residues. V was clipped by 3 bases and J by 0 bases, with 9 bases between them. The germline V gene has CDR1 LNHDA and CDR2 SQIVND (reference sequence).

This clonotype was seen just once. The chain is built from TRBV4-2 and TRBJ2-7, with a weak D call TRBD2 (6 bases). Germline CDR1 LGHNA, CDR2 YNFKEQ. V shed 0 bases and J shed 6 bases, with 15 bases lying between them. The CDR3 contains 15 residues. The DNA for the CDR3 is TGTGCCAGCAGCCAAGAGCATAGCGGTTTGGGCGAGCAGTACTTC. This codes for CASSQEHSGLGEQYF.

V usage is TRBV29-1 and J usage is TRBJ1-2, with 9 bases that match TRBD1. Trimming cost V 4 bases and J 7 bases; bases outside gene matches: 10. Germline V gene sequence: CDR1 SQVTM, CDR2 ANQGSEA. This CDR3 is 14 amino acids long. The CDR3 loop is CSVGGKQGAVGYTF. DNA of the CDR3: TGCAGCGTTGGTGGGAAACAGGGGGCGGTTGGCTACACCTTC.

The chain carries TRBV2 and TRBJ2-7; 10 positions match TRBD2. The trim removed 10 bases at V and 5 bases at J, leaving 8 bases unmatched. Germline V gene lookup returns CDR1 SNHLY and CDR2 FYNNEI. There are 13 residues in the CDR3. CDR3: CATNLAGVNEQYF. CDR3 coding DNA: TGTGCCACCAACCTAGCGGGAGTGAACGAGCAGTACTTC.

The V call is TRBV11-2, the J call TRBJ2-7, with unresolved D. Germline CDR1 reads SGHAT; CDR2 reads FQNNGV. The CDR3 is 16 residues long. V was pared by 3 bases and J by 0 bases, with 15 bases between. In DNA form, the CDR3 reads TGTGCCAGCAGCTTGAGGCAGACTGGGATCTCCTACGAGCAGTACTTC. Amino acid sequence: CASSLRQTGISYEQYF.

This clonotype appeared many times. The chain combines TRBV20-1 with TRBJ2-3, with 10 bases lining up with TRBD2. Germline V lookup: CDR1 DFQATT, CDR2 SNEGSKA (reference sequence). V dropped 2 bases and J dropped 7; count of bases not matched to a gene: 9. CDR3 length: 15 amino acids. The CDR3 bases are TGCAGTGCTAGAATTTCTAGCGGGAGCTGGAATACGCAGTATTTT. Its translation is CSARISSGSWNTQYF.

Many counts were recorded for this clonotype. The chain uses TRBV15 and TRBJ1-5; 9 nucleotides match TRBD1. The trim removed 4 bases at V and 0 bases at J, leaving 7 bases unmatched. There are 17 residues in the CDR3. Germline values: CDR1 LNHNV, CDR2 YYDKDF (reference sequence). DNA for the CDR3: TGTGCCACCAGCAAGGGACAGGGTGCTTATAGCAATCAGCCCCAGCATTTT. Its translation is CATSKGQGAYSNQPQHF.